The clone carrying this TCR beta chain showed up just a few times. Its antigen remains unidentified. V lost 7 bases, J lost 0 bases, and 4 bases stayed unmatched. The length of the CDR3 is 13 residues. Looked up from germline, CDR1 is SQVTM and CDR2 is ANQGSEA. Both CD4+ and CD8+ T cells were separated by sorting PBMCs. These data come from a study of CD8+ T cells in alopecia areata. Isolated RNA was reverse transcribed into cDNA used as the sequencing template. TCRdb keeps only in-frame clones here, not all; method: immunoSEQ multiplex PCR. This sample has 150,000 to 200,000 clones; about 60% occur once, and the top ten carry around 4.8%. Study-level points and caveats: Lesional scalp displayed greater clonality than normal scalp, most notably in alopecia totalis/universalis. In patients, TCRs were shared less clearly than in mice, and HLA may possibly be involved. Sequences from scalp samples also cover resident alphabeta T cells of normal skin.

The TCR was taken from a human donor in good health. Sequenced: CD4+ T cells sorted from blood. V gene TRBV29-1 combines with J gene TRBJ1-1, with TRBD1 matching 8 bases. CDR3 region: CSALTGVNTEAFF. As DNA, the CDR3 is TGCAGCGCTCTGACAGGGGTGAACACTGAAGCTTTCTTT.